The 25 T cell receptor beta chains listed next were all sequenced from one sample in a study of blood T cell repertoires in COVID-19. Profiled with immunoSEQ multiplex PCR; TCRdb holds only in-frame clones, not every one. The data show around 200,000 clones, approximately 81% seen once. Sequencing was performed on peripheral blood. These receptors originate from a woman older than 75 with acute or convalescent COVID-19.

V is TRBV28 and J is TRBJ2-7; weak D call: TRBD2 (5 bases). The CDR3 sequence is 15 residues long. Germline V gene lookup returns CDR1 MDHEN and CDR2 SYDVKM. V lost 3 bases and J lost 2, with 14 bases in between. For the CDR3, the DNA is TGTGCCAGCAGTTTTGGGAGCCAGATTACCTACGAGCAGTACTTC. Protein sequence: CASSFGSQITYEQYF.

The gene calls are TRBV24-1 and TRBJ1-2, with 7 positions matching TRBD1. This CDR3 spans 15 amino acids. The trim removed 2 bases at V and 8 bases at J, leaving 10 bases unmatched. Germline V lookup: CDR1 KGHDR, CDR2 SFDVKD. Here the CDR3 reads CATSDSWQGGRGYTF. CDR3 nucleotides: TGTGCCACCAGTGATTCCTGGCAGGGGGGTCGAGGCTACACCTTC.

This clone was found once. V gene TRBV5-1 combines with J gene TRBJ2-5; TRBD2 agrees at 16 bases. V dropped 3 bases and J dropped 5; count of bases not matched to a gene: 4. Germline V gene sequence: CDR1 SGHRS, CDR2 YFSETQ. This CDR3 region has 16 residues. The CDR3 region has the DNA TGCGCCAGCAGCTCGGGACTAGCGGGAGGGCCGGAGACCCAGTACTTC. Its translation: CASSSGLAGGPETQYF.

The CDR3 here is CASSSGTANSYEQYF. In DNA, the CDR3 is TGTGCCAGCAGCTCCGGGACAGCCAACTCCTACGAGCAGTACTTC. This chain uses TRBV6-2 or TRBV6-3 with TRBJ2-7, with TRBD1 matching 7 bases. The length of the CDR3 is 15 residues. Trimming cost V 6 bases and J 0 bases; bases outside gene matches: 8. CDR1 is MNHEY and CDR2 is SVGEGT in the germline V gene.

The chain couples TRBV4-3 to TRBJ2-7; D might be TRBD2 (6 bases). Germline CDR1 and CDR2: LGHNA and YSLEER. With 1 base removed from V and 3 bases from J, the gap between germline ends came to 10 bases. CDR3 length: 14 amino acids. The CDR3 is CASSQAGGSYEQYF. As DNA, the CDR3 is TGCGCCAGCAGCCAAGCTGGGGGGAGCTACGAGCAGTACTTC.

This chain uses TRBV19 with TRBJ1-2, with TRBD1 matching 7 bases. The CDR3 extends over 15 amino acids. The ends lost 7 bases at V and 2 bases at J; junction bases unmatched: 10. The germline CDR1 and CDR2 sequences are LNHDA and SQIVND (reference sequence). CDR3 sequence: CASTPGGGPNYGYTF. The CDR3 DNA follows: TGTGCCAGTACCCCGGGAGGGGGCCCCAACTATGGCTACACCTTC.

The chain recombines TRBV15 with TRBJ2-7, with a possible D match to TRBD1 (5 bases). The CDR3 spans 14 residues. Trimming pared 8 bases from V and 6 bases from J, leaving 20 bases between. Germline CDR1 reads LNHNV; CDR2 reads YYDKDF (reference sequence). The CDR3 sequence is CATAGPRKALEQYF. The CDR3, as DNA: TGTGCCACCGCAGGGCCCCGAAAGGCCCTCGAGCAGTACTTC.

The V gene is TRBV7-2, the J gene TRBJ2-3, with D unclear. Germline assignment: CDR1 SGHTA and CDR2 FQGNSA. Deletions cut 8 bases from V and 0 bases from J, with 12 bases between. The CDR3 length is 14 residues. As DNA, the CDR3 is TGTGCCAGCGGATCCTCCGGGAGCACAGATACGCAGTATTTT. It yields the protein CASGSSGSTDTQYF.

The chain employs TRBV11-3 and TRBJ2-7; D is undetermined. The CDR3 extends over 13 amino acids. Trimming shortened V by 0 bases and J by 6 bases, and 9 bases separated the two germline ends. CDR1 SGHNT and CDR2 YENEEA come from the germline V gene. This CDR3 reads CASSLDTRSEQYF. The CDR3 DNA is TGTGCCAGCAGCTTAGATACGAGATCCGAGCAGTACTTC.

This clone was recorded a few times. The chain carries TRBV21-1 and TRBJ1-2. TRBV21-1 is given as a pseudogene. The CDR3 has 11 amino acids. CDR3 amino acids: CAGTENYGYTF. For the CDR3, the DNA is TGTGCCGGTACGGAGAACTATGGCTACACCTTC.

The CDR3 region has the DNA TGTGCCAGCAGCCAAGGGGGGCGGGTACTGTTCTTC. It is translated as CASSQGGRVLFF. The genes are TRBV3-1 (or the pseudogene TRBV3-2) and TRBJ2-1; tentative D call: TRBD1 (6 bases). Germline V gene data show CDR1 as LGHDT and CDR2 as YNNKEL (reference sequence). There are 12 residues in the CDR3. The V and J ends lost 1 base and 15 bases respectively, with 13 bases between them.

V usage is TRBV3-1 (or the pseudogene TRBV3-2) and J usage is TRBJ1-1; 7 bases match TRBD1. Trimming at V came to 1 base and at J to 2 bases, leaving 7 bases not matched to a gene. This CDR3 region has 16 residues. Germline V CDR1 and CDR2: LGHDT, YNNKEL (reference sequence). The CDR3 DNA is TGTGCCAGCAGCCAAGGCCCGGGACAGATCAACACTGAAGCTTTCTTT. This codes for CASSQGPGQINTEAFF.

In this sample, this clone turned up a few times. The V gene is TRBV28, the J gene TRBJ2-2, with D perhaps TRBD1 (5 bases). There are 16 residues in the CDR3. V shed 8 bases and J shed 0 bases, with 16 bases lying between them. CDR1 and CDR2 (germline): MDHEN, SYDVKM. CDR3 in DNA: TGTGCCAGCTCCAAAGGGGCAGCCCCGAACACCGGGGAGCTGTTTTTT. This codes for CASSKGAAPNTGELFF.

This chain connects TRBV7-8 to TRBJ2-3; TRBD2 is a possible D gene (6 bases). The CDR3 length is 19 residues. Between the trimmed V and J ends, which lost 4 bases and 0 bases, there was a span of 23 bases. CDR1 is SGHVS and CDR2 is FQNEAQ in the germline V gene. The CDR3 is CASSSAGYGRTSSTDTQYF. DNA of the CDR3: TGTGCCAGCAGCTCCGCGGGGTATGGGCGTACCTCTAGCACAGATACGCAGTATTTT. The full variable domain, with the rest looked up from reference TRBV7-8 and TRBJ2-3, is GAGVSQSPRYKVAKRGQDVALRCDPISGHVSLFWYQQALGQGPEFLTYFQNEAQLDKSGLPSDRFFAERPEGSVSTLKIQRTQQEDSAVYLCASSSAGYGRTSSTDTQYFGPGTRLTVL.

In nucleotides, the CDR3 is TGCGCCAGCAGCTTGACCCCGGGACAGCAATATAGCACAGATACGCAGTATTTT. Its protein product is CASSLTPGQQYSTDTQYF. The J gene is TRBJ2-3, the V gene TRBV5-1; 7 bases are shared with TRBD1. The CDR3 contains 18 residues. The junction had 11 bases not matched to a gene; V was cut back by 1 base and J by 0 bases. Germline-derived CDR1 and CDR2 are SGHRS and YFSETQ.

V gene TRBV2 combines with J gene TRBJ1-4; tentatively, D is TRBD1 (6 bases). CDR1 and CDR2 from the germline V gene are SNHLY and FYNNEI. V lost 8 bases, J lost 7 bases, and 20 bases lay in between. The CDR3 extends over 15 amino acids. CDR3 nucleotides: TGTGCCAGCGTCAGTTCAGGGGCGGGAGTTGAAAAACTGTTTTTT. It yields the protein CASVSSGAGVEKLFF.

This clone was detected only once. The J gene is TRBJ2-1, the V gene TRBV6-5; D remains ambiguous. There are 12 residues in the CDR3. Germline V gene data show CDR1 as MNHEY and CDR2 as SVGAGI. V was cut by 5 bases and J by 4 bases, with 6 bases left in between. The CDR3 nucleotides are TGTGCCAGCAGTCTAACGTACAATGAGCAGTTCTTC. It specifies CASSLTYNEQFF.

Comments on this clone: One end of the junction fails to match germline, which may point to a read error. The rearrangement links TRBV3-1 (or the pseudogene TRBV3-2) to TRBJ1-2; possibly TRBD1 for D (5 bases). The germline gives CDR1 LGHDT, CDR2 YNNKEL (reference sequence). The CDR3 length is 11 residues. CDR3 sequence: CASSLDSGVLF. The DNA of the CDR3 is TGTGCCAGCAGCCTTGATTCGGGGGTCCTCTTC.

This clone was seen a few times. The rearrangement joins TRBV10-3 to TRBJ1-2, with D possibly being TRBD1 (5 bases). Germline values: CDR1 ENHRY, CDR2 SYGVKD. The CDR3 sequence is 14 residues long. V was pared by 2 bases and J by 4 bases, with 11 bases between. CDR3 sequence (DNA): TGTGCCATCAGTGAGAGGCAGGGCCGCTATGGCTACACCTTC. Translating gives CAISERQGRYGYTF.

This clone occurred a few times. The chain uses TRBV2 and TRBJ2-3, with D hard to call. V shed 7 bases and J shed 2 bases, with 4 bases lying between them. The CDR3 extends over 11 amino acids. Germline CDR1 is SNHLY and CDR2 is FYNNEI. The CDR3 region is CASTNTDTQYF. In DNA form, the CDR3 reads TGTGCCAGCACCAACACAGATACGCAGTATTTT.

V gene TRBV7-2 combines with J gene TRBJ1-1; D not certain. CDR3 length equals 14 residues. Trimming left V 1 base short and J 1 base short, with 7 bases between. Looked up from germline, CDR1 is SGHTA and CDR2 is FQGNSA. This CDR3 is CASSLVAGNTEAFF. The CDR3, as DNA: TGTGCCAGCAGCTTAGTTGCGGGGAACACTGAAGCTTTCTTT.

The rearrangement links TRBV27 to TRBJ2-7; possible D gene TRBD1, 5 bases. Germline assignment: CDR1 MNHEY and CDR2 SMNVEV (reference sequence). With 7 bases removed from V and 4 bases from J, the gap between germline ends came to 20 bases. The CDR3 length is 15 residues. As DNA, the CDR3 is TGTGCCAGCACCCCTTTGGGTTCAGGGTTTTACGAGCAGTACTTC. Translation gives CASTPLGSGFYEQYF.

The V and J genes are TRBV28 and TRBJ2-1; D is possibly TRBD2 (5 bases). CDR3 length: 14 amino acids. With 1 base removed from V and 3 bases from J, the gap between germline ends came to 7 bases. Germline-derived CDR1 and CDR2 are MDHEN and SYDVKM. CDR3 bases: TGTGCCAGCAGTTTATTCGGGGTCTACAATGAGCAGTTCTTC. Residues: CASSLFGVYNEQFF.

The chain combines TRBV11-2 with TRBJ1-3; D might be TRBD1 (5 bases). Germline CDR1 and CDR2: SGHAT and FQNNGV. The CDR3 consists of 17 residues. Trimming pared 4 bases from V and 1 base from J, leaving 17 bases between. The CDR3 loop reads CASSSPLTDLSGNTIYF. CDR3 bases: TGTGCCAGCAGCTCCCCTTTGACAGATCTATCTGGAAACACCATATATTTT.

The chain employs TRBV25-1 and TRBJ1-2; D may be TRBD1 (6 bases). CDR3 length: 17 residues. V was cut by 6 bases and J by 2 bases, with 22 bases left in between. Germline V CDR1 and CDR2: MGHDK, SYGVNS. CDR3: CASRPNSGQIVNYGYTF. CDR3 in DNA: TGTGCCAGCAGACCCAACTCAGGACAGATTGTCAACTATGGCTACACCTTC.